The next 9 T cell receptor beta chains were all read from a single sample in a study of identical twins' blood T cells. In TCRdb, the 5' RACE reads were re-called with MiXCR into one record per CDR3 protein. Of 350,000 to 400,000 distinct CDR3 sequences detected, 28% appear once; the ten largest clones hold approximately 6.6%. Sequencing was carried out using PBMCs. The receptors derive from a woman aged 18-55 years in good health.

This clonotype was seen a few times. The chain combines TRBV6-1 with TRBJ2-3; 9 bases agree with TRBD1. Germline loops: CDR1 MNHNS, CDR2 SASEGT. This CDR3 has 15 residues. V dropped 6 bases and J dropped 0; count of bases not matched to a gene: 4. Here the CDR3 reads CASSRDRASTDTQYF. For the CDR3, the DNA is TGTGCCAGCAGCCGGGACAGGGCAAGCACAGATACGCAGTATTTT.

As for this clonotype: Being one base from a much bigger clone, this may be a read error. The rearrangement joins TRBV5-1 to TRBJ1-1, with D possibly matching TRBD1 (6 bases). Germline V gene lookup returns CDR1 SGHRS and CDR2 YFSETQ. Trimming left V 4 bases short and J 2 bases short, with 15 bases between. This CDR3 has 15 residues. CDR3 in amino acids: CASSQERQDNTEAFF. CDR3 nucleotides: TGCGCCAGCAGCCAGGAAAGACAGGATAACACTGAAGCTTTCTTT.

In its sample, this clonotype was seen many times. The J gene is TRBJ2-3, the V gene TRBV2; D call uncertain. Trimming removed 6 bases at V and 7 bases at J, with 14 bases between. Germline V lookup: CDR1 SNHLY, CDR2 FYNNEI. This CDR3 is 13 amino acids long. The CDR3 region has the DNA TGTGCCAGCAGCATCTCCGGTTTGCATACGCAGTATTTT. Residues: CASSISGLHTQYF.

This chain connects TRBV7-9 to TRBJ2-3; weak D call: TRBD2 (5 bases). The germline V gene encodes CDR1 SEHNR and CDR2 FQNEAQ (reference sequence). V lost 5 bases, J lost 6 bases, and 18 bases lay in between. CDR3 length: 15 residues. CDR3 residues: CASSPRGSTMDTQYF. Written as DNA, the CDR3 is TGTGCCAGCAGCCCTCGGGGTTCCACAATGGATACGCAGTATTTT.

V and J are TRBV9 and TRBJ2-3; D is perhaps TRBD1 (6 bases). There are 13 residues in the CDR3. V was clipped by 3 bases and J by 9 bases, with 14 bases between them. Germline lookup yields CDR1 SGDLS and CDR2 YYNGEE. The CDR3 spells CASSARVQGTQYF. DNA of the CDR3: TGTGCCAGCAGCGCCCGAGTTCAGGGGACGCAGTATTTT.

This clonotype has a handful of counts. This chain joins TRBV18 and TRBJ2-5; possible D gene TRBD1, 5 bases. V was trimmed by 2 bases and J by 1 base, leaving 20 bases between them. The CDR3 runs 18 residues. CDR1 KGHSH and CDR2 LQKENI come from the germline V gene. CDR3: CASSPSKQARPAQETQYF. Written as DNA, the CDR3 is TGTGCCAGCTCACCAAGTAAACAGGCCCGCCCTGCCCAAGAGACCCAGTACTTC.

A few counts support this clonotype. The V call is TRBV12-3 or TRBV12-4, the J call TRBJ2-1; TRBD2 matches at 9 bases. This CDR3 spans 14 amino acids. V shed 6 bases and J 7 bases; nucleotides not matched to a gene: 7. DNA of the CDR3: TGTGCCAGCAGCCTAGCGGGAAGTGGGAATGAGCAGTTCTTC. Translation gives CASSLAGSGNEQFF.

In its sample, this clonotype was seen a few times. The chain employs TRBV7-9 and TRBJ2-3; D remains ambiguous. Germline CDR1 SEHNR, CDR2 FQNEAQ (reference sequence). V gave up 3 bases and J gave up 0 bases, with 7 bases separating them. The CDR3 sequence is 14 residues long. CDR3 nucleotides: TGTGCCAGCAGCTTTTTTACTAGCACAGATACGCAGTATTTT. Amino acids: CASSFFTSTDTQYF.

Ten or more counts support this clonotype. The chain has TRBV5-1 and TRBJ1-1; D may be TRBD1 (6 bases). From germline, CDR1 is SGHRS and CDR2 YFSETQ. The CDR3 consists of 15 residues. The ends were cut back, 2 bases at V and 6 bases at J, with 17 bases in the middle. CDR3 coding DNA: TGCGCCAGCAGCTTCCAAACAGGGATCGGAGCTGAAGCTTTCTTT. This translates into CASSFQTGIGAEAFF.